The rows below give T cell receptor beta chains drawn from one sample of a study of blood T cell repertoires in COVID-19. Some clones are missing from TCRdb's copy, which holds only in-frame ones; the method was immunoSEQ multiplex PCR. The sample consists of a few hundred thousand clones, around 90% of them appearing once. Sequenced: peripheral blood. The origin of the receptors is a person in their late teens or twenties with COVID-19, enrolled during active disease. Both conserved end residues are part of each CDR3. A D gene is named only where the DNA matches it firmly. Clone size appears in some rows only: once, few, many, or a class for an expanded clone.

clone_size j_call v_call d_call cdr3_aa cdr3_nt
few TRBJ1-1 TRBV7-8 NA CASSLALGGNTEAFF TGTGCCAGCAGCTTAGCGCTGGGGGGGAACACTGAAGCTTTCTTT
NA TRBJ2-3 TRBV5-1 TRBD2 CASSPVGLAGDTQYF TGCGCCAGCAGCCCGGTGGGACTAGCGGGAGATACGCAGTATTTT
NA TRBJ2-1 TRBV6-4 TRBD2 CASSETSGSGNEQFF TGTGCCAGCAGTGAGACTAGCGGGAGCGGTAATGAGCAGTTCTTC
NA TRBJ1-1 TRBV3-1/TRBV3-2 NA CASSSNSRVTNTEAFF TGTGCCAGCAGCTCTAATAGCAGGGTAACGAACACTGAAGCTTTCTTT
NA TRBJ2-3 TRBV7-9 NA CASSFNLVGFYSTDTQYF TGTGCCAGCAGCTTTAATCTCGTCGGTTTCTATAGCACAGATACGCAGTATTTT
NA TRBJ1-1 TRBV7-9 NA CASSPSTVNTEAFF TGTGCCAGCAGCCCTAGCACCGTGAACACTGAAGCTTTCTTT
NA TRBJ1-5 TRBV10-3 NA CAISEGESLRGNQPQHF TGTGCCATCAGTGAGGGAGAGAGCCTTCGGGGCAATCAGCCCCAGCATTTT
NA TRBJ2-1 TRBV7-9 TRBD1 CASSSSGTGVGNEQFF TGTGCCAGCAGCTCCTCCGGGACAGGGGTGGGAAATGAGCAGTTCTTC
NA TRBJ2-5 TRBV19 NA CASSITPGQQETQYF TGTGCCAGTAGTATTACCCCCGGACAGCAAGAGACCCAGTACTTC
NA TRBJ2-3 TRBV4-1 TRBD2 CASSQGITGGPTDTQYF TGCGCCAGCAGCCAAGGGATAACGGGAGGGCCGACAGATACGCAGTATTTT
NA TRBJ2-2 TRBV11-2 NA CASSLRGTNTGELFF TGTGCCAGCAGCTTGAGAGGGACGAACACCGGGGAGCTGTTTTTT
NA TRBJ2-5 TRBV11-2 TRBD2 CASSLAWGLAGGKETQYF TGTGCCAGCAGCTTAGCGTGGGGACTAGCGGGCGGGAAAGAGACCCAGTACTTC
NA TRBJ2-1 TRBV10-1 TRBD1 CASSDPRQGASDEQFF TGCGCCAGCAGTGATCCGAGACAGGGGGCTAGCGATGAGCAGTTCTTC
many TRBJ2-4 TRBV24-1 NA CATSDSRESPDIQYF TGTGCCACCAGTGATTCGAGGGAAAGTCCGGACATTCAGTACTTC
NA TRBJ2-1 TRBV19 TRBD2 CASTIAGRYDEQFF TGTGCCAGTACCATAGCGGGACGGTATGATGAGCAGTTCTTC
NA TRBJ2-5 TRBV6-1 NA CASSEASAGAGETQYF TGTGCCAGCAGTGAAGCGAGCGCAGGGGCAGGGGAGACCCAGTACTTC
NA TRBJ1-5 TRBV19 TRBD1 CASRSDRALPTPQHF TGTGCCAGTAGATCGGACAGGGCCCTACCTACGCCCCAGCATTTT
NA TRBJ1-4 TRBV6-5 NA CASSYSRAAEKLFF TGTGCCAGCAGTTACTCCCGCGCGGCGGAAAAACTGTTTTTT
NA TRBJ1-4 TRBV29-1 NA CSALRGNEKLFF TGCAGCGCCCTGAGGGGGAATGAAAAACTGTTTTTT
once TRBJ2-1 TRBV28 TRBD2 CASSLYHGGNEQFF TGTGCCAGCAGTTTATATCACGGGGGGAATGAGCAGTTCTTC
once TRBJ1-1 TRBV6-5 TRBD1 CASIQGENTEAFF TGTGCCAGCATACAGGGGGAGAACACTGAAGCTTTCTTT
NA TRBJ2-7 TRBV27 TRBD2 CASRLAASYEQYF TGTGCCAGCAGACTAGCGGCTTCCTATGAGCAGTACTTC
NA TRBJ2-1 TRBV3-1/TRBV3-2 NA CASSQDWGESGEQFF TGTGCCAGCAGCCAAGATTGGGGGGAGTCCGGTGAGCAGTTCTTC
NA TRBJ1-4 TRBV9 NA CASSPGGEKLFF TGTGCCAGCAGCCCTGGCGGGGAAAAACTGTTTTTT
once TRBJ2-1 TRBV6-2/TRBV6-3 NA CASSWRSSYNEQFF TGTGCCAGCAGTTGGCGGAGCTCCTACAATGAGCAGTTCTTC
NA TRBJ1-2 TRBV19 NA CASKKRGGGGDRDGYTF TGTGCCAGTAAGAAAAGAGGGGGTGGTGGAGACCGGGATGGCTACACCTTC
NA TRBJ2-7 TRBV24-1 NA CATSGPEKGAYEQYF TGTGCCACCAGTGGCCCGGAGAAGGGGGCCTACGAGCAGTACTTC
NA TRBJ2-1 TRBV19 TRBD2 CASSSGTSGRGSYNEQFF TGTGCCAGTAGTTCCGGGACTAGCGGGCGGGGATCTTACAATGAGCAGTTCTTC
NA TRBJ2-1 TRBV10-2 NA CASSESGGGYEQFF TGCGCCAGCAGTGAGTCTGGTGGAGGGTATGAGCAGTTCTTC
NA TRBJ2-1 TRBV19 NA CASSSPNSDNEQFF TGTGCCAGTAGTAGTCCCAATTCGGACAATGAGCAGTTCTTC
NA TRBJ2-5 TRBV12-3/TRBV12-4 TRBD2 CASSYAGANQYF TGTGCCAGCAGTTACGCGGGAGCGAACCAGTACTTC
NA TRBJ2-2 TRBV4-1 NA CASSQRDSGELFF TGCGCCAGCAGCCAGAGGGACTCCGGGGAGCTGTTTTTT
few TRBJ1-6 TRBV5-6 TRBD1 CASSSLDRTLHF TGTGCCAGCAGCTCTCTGGACAGGACCCTCCACTTT
NA TRBJ1-2 TRBV5-1 NA CASSPLDSANYGYTF TGCGCCAGCAGCCCCCTCGACAGCGCTAACTATGGCTACACCTTC
NA TRBJ2-1 TRBV4-3 TRBD1 CASSQWGQASYNEQFF TGCGCCAGCAGCCAATGGGGACAGGCATCCTACAATGAGCAGTTCTTC
NA TRBJ2-4 TRBV9 NA CASSVMGSGNIQYF TGTGCCAGCAGCGTAATGGGGTCGGGGAACATTCAGTACTTC
NA TRBJ2-2 TRBV11-3 NA CASSLRPGAGELFF TGTGCCAGCAGCTTACGTCCGGGAGCCGGGGAGCTGTTTTTT
NA TRBJ2-2 TRBV9 TRBD2 CASSVAGGTGELFF TGTGCCAGCAGCGTAGCGGGAGGCACCGGGGAGCTGTTTTTT
NA TRBJ2-3 TRBV9 TRBD1 CASSVTIGTGGDTQYF TGTGCCAGCAGCGTAACTATTGGGACAGGGGGAGATACGCAGTATTTT
once TRBJ1-6 TRBV5-1 NA CASSPTGAYNSPLHF TGCGCCAGCAGCCCCACGGGGGCCTATAATTCACCCCTCCACTTT